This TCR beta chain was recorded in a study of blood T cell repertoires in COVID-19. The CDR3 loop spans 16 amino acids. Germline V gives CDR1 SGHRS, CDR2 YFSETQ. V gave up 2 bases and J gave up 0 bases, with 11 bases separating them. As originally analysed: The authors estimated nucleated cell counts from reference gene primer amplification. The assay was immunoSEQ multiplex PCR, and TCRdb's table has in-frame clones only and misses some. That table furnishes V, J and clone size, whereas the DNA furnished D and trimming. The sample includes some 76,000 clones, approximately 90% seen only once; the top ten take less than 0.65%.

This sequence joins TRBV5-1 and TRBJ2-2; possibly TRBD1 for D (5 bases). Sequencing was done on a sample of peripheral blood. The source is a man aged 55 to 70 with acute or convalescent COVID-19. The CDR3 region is CASSLLQEANTGELFF. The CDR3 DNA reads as TGCGCCAGCAGCTTACTACAGGAAGCGAACACCGGGGAGCTGTTTTTT.